In this sample, the clone carrying this T cell receptor (beta chain) turned up a few times. Study processing details: Amplification of reference gene primers provided the estimated nucleated cell counts. This table comes from immunoSEQ multiplex PCR, and its TCRdb copy is limited to in-frame clones, with some not included. The V and J calls and the clone size are those of that table, but D and trimming were determined from the DNA. The table records approximately 70,000 clones, approximately 79% of them present only once. The CDR3 consists of 17 residues. V lost 2 bases, J lost 0 bases, and 11 bases lay in between. Germline CDR1 reads MGHRA; CDR2 reads YSYEKL. This entry is derived from a study of blood T cell repertoires in COVID-19. The overall study: Spain, Italy and the United States supplied samples that represented acute and convalescent COVID-19.

This sequence was found in a man aged 55 to 69 with active or convalescent COVID-19. J is TRBJ2-6 and V is TRBV4-1; D is undetermined. Specimen: peripheral blood. The CDR3 region is CASSQSGIGSGANVLTF. CDR3 coding DNA: TGCGCCAGCAGCCAATCGGGTATAGGCTCTGGGGCCAACGTCCTGACTTTC.